One sample yielded the 22 T cell receptor beta chains listed below, sequenced in a study of T cells in Graves' hyperthyroidism and ophthalmopathy. The CDR3 regions of TCR beta were amplified from RNA transcripts. An initial round of RT-PCR targeting the TCR CDR3 relied on the HTBI primer set. TCRdb re-derived calls from the multiplex PCR reads in MiXCR, one entry per CDR3 protein. The sample has roughly 580,000 distinct CDR3 sequences, about 45% seen once; the top ten hold approximately 8.2%. Sequenced input: peripheral blood or thyroid tissue (not recorded which). These receptors originate from a woman between 18 and 29 years old with Graves' hyperthyroidism.

The rearrangement joins TRBV9 to TRBJ1-1; D is possibly TRBD1 (5 bases). This CDR3 is built from 15 residues. Germline V gene data show CDR1 as SGDLS and CDR2 as YYNGEE. Trimming shortened V by 9 bases and J by 5 bases, and 23 bases separated the two germline ends. The CDR3 loop is CAISESWGLGTEAFF. As DNA, the CDR3 is TGTGCCATCAGTGAGTCTTGGGGCCTGGGAACTGAAGCTTTCTTT.

The J gene is TRBJ2-2, the V gene TRBV6-5; 8 bases align to TRBD2. The CDR3 has 13 amino acids. Per the germline V gene, CDR1 is MNHEY and CDR2 is SVGAGI. After removal of 1 base from V and 11 bases from J, the junction contained 3 bases not matched to a gene. CDR3 sequence reads: CASSYFRTSELFF. CDR3 bases: TGTGCCAGCAGTTACTTTAGGACTAGCGAGCTGTTTTTT.

The gene calls are TRBV10-3 and TRBJ1-1; 8 nucleotides align to TRBD1. The V segment lost 6 bases and the J segment 1 base; nucleotides outside the gene matches: 4. The CDR3 consists of 14 residues. The germline V gene has CDR1 ENHRY and CDR2 SYGVKD. The CDR3 coding sequence is TGTGCCATCAGCGGACAGGGATGGAACACTGAAGCTTTCTTT. This sequence encodes CAISGQGWNTEAFF.

To note about this clonotype: At one boundary the junction diverges from the germline segment, which might be a read error. V gene TRBV15 combines with J gene TRBJ1-1; D is perhaps TRBD1 (5 bases). The CDR3 consists of 15 residues. Germline CDR1 reads LNHNV; CDR2 reads YYDKDF (reference sequence). In nucleotides, the CDR3 is TGTGCCAGCAGCGCCGGGGGACTCGTAGGGACTGAAGCTTTCTTT. As protein: CASSAGGLVGTEAFF.

The genes are TRBV2 and TRBJ2-5; TRBD1 is a possible D gene (6 bases). Deletions cut 8 bases from V and 5 bases from J, with 21 bases between. This CDR3 has 15 residues. The germline V gene encodes CDR1 SNHLY and CDR2 FYNNEI. CDR3 protein: CASGSSGHAYETQYF. The CDR3 DNA follows: TGTGCCAGCGGTTCATCGGGACACGCATACGAGACCCAGTACTTC.

The chain carries TRBV25-1 and TRBJ1-6, with D possibly TRBD1 on 5 matching bases. The CDR3 extends over 15 amino acids. The V and J ends lost 1 base and 7 bases respectively, with 11 bases between them. Germline V gene data show CDR1 as MGHDK and CDR2 as SYGVNS. The chain's CDR3 is CASSELGVGNSPLHF. The CDR3 nucleotides are TGTGCCAGCAGTGAATTAGGGGTGGGGAATTCACCCCTCCACTTT.

This sequence joins TRBV19 and TRBJ1-1; D unresolved. The CDR3 contains 12 residues. Trimming took off 7 bases at V and 1 base at J, with 7 bases between the two ends. Germline loops: CDR1 LNHDA, CDR2 SQIVND (reference sequence). The CDR3 sequence: CASTRQNTEAFF. The CDR3 DNA is TGTGCCAGTACCCGACAGAACACTGAAGCTTTCTTT.

This chain links TRBV6-5 with TRBJ2-7; maybe TRBD1 (6 bases). V was shortened by 5 bases and J by 4 bases, with 12 bases between the two germline ends. CDR1 is MNHEY and CDR2 is SVGAGI in the germline V gene. The CDR3 length is 13 residues. In DNA, the CDR3 is TGTGCCAGCAGTCTCGGGACAACTTACGAGCAGTACTTC. It is translated as CASSLGTTYEQYF.

Ten or more counts support this clonotype. The chain links TRBV12-3 or TRBV12-4 to TRBJ1-2; D is perhaps TRBD1 (6 bases). Trimming took off 3 bases at V and 3 bases at J, with 8 bases between the two ends. This CDR3 has 13 amino acids. CDR3 bases: TGTGCCAGCAGTTTGAGGGGGTACTATGGCTACACCTTC. Translated, it gives CASSLRGYYGYTF.

Note on this clonotype: A single base separates this from a much larger clone, so it may be a read error. J is TRBJ2-5 and V is TRBV20-1, with TRBD2 as a possible D gene (5 bases). Per the germline V gene, CDR1 is DFQATT and CDR2 is SNEGSKA (reference sequence). Between the trimmed V and J ends, which lost 5 bases and 7 bases, there was a span of 8 bases. The CDR3 extends over 10 amino acids. CDR3 DNA sequence: TGCAGTGCTGTTCGGGGGACCCAGTACTTC. Translated: CSAVRGTQYF.

CDR3 residues: CASSPREDNYEQYF. In DNA, the CDR3 is TGTGCCAGCAGCCCTCGGGAGGACAACTACGAGCAGTACTTC. This rearrangement joins TRBV7-9 to TRBJ2-7, with 7 bases identical to TRBD2. The germline V gene has CDR1 SEHNR and CDR2 FQNEAQ (reference sequence). V lost 5 bases, J lost 3 bases, and 7 bases stayed unmatched. CDR3 size: 14 residues.

The chain links TRBV7-3 to TRBJ2-6; D is undetermined. This CDR3 region has 17 residues. CDR1 is SGHTA, CDR2 FQGTGA, per germline. Trimming shortened V by 4 bases and J by 2 bases, and 15 bases separated the two germline ends. The CDR3 DNA sequence: TGTGCCAGCAGCTCTTCGATGGACGCGGCTGGGGCCAACGTCCTGACTTTC. This translates into CASSSSMDAAGANVLTF.

This clonotype was found many times. The chain uses TRBV10-3 and TRBJ1-5, with D uncertain. Germline V CDR1 and CDR2: ENHRY, SYGVKD. CDR3 length equals 13 residues. V was clipped by 10 bases and J by 3 bases, with 13 bases between them. CDR3 residues: CASHKDLNQPQHF. As DNA, the CDR3 is TGTGCCAGCCACAAGGACCTCAATCAGCCCCAGCATTTT.

The chain couples TRBV5-1 to TRBJ1-1; D is unresolved. CDR1 SGHRS and CDR2 YFSETQ come from the germline V gene. Trimming cost V 0 bases and J 7 bases, with 10 bases left between them. CDR3 length: 13 residues. The CDR3 sequence is CASSLGEYSEAFF. In DNA, the CDR3 is TGCGCCAGCAGCTTGGGGGAATACAGTGAAGCTTTCTTT.

This clonotype was seen a handful of times. The chain uses TRBV25-1 and TRBJ1-2; maybe TRBD1 (5 bases). V lost 8 bases to trimming and J lost 6 bases, with 19 bases between them. This CDR3 spans 14 amino acids. Germline V gene data show CDR1 as MGHDK and CDR2 as SYGVNS. The CDR3 is CASLNGPGVHGYTF. DNA for the CDR3: TGTGCCAGCTTGAACGGCCCGGGGGTCCATGGCTACACCTTC.

A word on this clonotype: A much larger clone lies a single base off, so this may be a read error. As the CDR3 is not closed by the conserved phenylalanine or tryptophan, this likely results from a read error. This sequence joins TRBV2 and TRBJ1-2, with no clear D. The V end was cut by 6 bases, the J end by 3 bases, with 14 bases between. Germline-derived CDR1 and CDR2 are SNHLY and FYNNEI. The CDR3 totals 14 residues. The DNA of the CDR3 is TGTGCCAGCAGCTCCCCACCCGAGCACTATGGCTACACCTCC. Translation gives CASSSPPEHYGYTS.

The chain is built from TRBV7-2 and TRBJ1-1, with D possibly TRBD1 on 5 matching bases. V shed 4 bases and J shed 1 base, with 10 bases lying between them. The length of the CDR3 is 14 residues. Per the germline V gene, CDR1 is SGHTA and CDR2 is FQGNSA. The CDR3 bases are TGTGCCAGCAGCTCGGGACTGGGGAACACTGAAGCTTTCTTT. The encoded protein is CASSSGLGNTEAFF.

Worth noting for this clonotype: A read error may explain this, as a much larger clone is one base away. The chain couples TRBV7-9 to TRBJ2-5; TRBD1 aligns across 7 bases. CDR1 is SEHNR and CDR2 is FQNEAQ in the germline V gene (reference sequence). The CDR3 length is 14 residues. The DNA of the CDR3 is TGTGCCGGCAGCTTCCGGACAGGACAAGAGACCCAGTACTTC. Its translation: CAGSFRTGQETQYF.

The chain joins TRBV4-1 to TRBJ2-7; 8 positions agree with TRBD1. The CDR3 runs 14 residues. CDR1 is MGHRA, CDR2 YSYEKL, per germline. The V and J ends lost 7 bases and 6 bases, in that order; junction bases with no gene match: 11. The DNA of the CDR3 is TGCGCCAGCATGGACAGGGCGGAGGGGGGCGAGCAGTACTTC. It specifies CASMDRAEGGEQYF.

V gene TRBV7-9 combines with J gene TRBJ1-1; 7 nucleotides line up with TRBD1. The CDR3 length is 16 residues. Germline trimming cut 5 bases from V and 0 bases from J; bases unmatched to any gene: 9. Germline CDR1 and CDR2: SEHNR and FQNEAQ (reference sequence). CDR3: CASSIGTARMNTEAFF. The CDR3 nucleotides read TGTGCCAGCAGCATAGGGACAGCCAGAATGAACACTGAAGCTTTCTTT.

J is TRBJ1-5 and V is TRBV20-1; no firm D call. V lost 0 bases and J 6 bases, leaving 18 bases between the germline ends. Germline V gives CDR1 DFQATT, CDR2 SNEGSKA (reference sequence). CDR3 length: 16 amino acids. CDR3: CSARDFTKHSGQPQHF. The CDR3 nucleotides read TGCAGTGCTAGAGATTTTACAAAGCATTCGGGTCAGCCCCAGCATTTT.

Points on this clonotype: One end of the junction varies from germline; a read error may be responsible. The chain employs TRBV24-1 and TRBJ1-2, with D uncertain. The length of the CDR3 is 14 residues. Germline loops: CDR1 KGHDR, CDR2 SFDVKD. The CDR3 nucleotides read TGTGCCAGCAGTTACACCAATAGGGATGGCGGCTACACCTTC. This translates into CASSYTNRDGGYTF.